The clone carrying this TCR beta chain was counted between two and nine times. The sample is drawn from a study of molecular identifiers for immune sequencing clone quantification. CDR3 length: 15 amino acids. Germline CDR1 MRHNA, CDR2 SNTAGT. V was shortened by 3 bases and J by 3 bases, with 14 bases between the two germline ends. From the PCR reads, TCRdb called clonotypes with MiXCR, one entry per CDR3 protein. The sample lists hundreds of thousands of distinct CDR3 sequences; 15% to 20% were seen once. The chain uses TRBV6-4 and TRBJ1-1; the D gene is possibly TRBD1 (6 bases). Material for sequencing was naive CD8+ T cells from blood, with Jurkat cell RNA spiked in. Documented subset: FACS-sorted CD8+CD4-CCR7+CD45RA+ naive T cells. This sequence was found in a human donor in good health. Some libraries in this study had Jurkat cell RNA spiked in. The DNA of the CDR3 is TGTGCCAGCAGTGAACTGGGGGGCGGGTACACTGAAGCTTTCTTT. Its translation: CASSELGGGYTEAFF.